This TCR beta chain appears in the sequencing data of a study of blood T cells in healthy people across ages (dated by TCRdb to between 2015 and 2016). Some background on the complete study: In model experiments, roughly one uniquely barcoded TCR beta cDNA molecule per two T cells was captured by template switching. For two donors (one aged 18 to 30 and one aged 80 or older), the study analyzed two additional independent replicas of 1 million unique cDNA reads from the same blood draw. To avoid experimental bias, donors of different ages were randomly spread across the sequencing lanes. Age-related changes in TCR beta repertoire diversity were measured in the study by deep sequencing normalized with unique cDNA molecular identifiers. The donors were divided into four age groups: young (average around 17 years), middle-aged (about 39), aged (about 61) and long-lived (more than 75). The full study reports these points: A strong correlation was found between observed TCR beta diversity and the percentage of naive T cells measured by flow cytometry. Since profiling was done on bulk unsorted PBMCs, naive and antigen-experienced compartments could not be conclusively compared. Total diversity estimates from one million sequenced T cells were considered lower bounds and underestimates. Compared with the aged group, the long-lived group had more naive CD4+ T cells, fewer expanded clones and increased TCR diversity, a pattern suggesting age selection. The CMV infection status of donors was not known, potentially confounding age-related changes in expanded clonotypes. Observed TCR beta diversity per million T cells fell roughly linearly with age, and a significant reduction was already apparent by age approximately 41.

This clonotype turned up a few times. It lacks a known antigen. No quality values exist for individual bases; no much larger clone is one base distant. Systemically healthy Caucasian individuals from Russia, some 40 in total and aged about 6 to 95 years, were included as donors. Each donor gave around 9.9 milliliters of peripheral blood, collected into EDTA-treated Vacutainer tubes. Ficoll-Paque density-gradient centrifugation was used to isolate PBMCs, with at least 6.5 million per sample. Total RNA, at least 5 micrograms per sample, was extracted from PBMCs with Trizol reagent. The percentages of naive CD45RAhigh/CD27high T cells were determined by flow cytometry on a PBMC aliquot from every donor. Library generation was performed with 5' RACE. Sequencing took place on an Illumina HiSeq 2500. The second PCR ran for about 6 to 12 cycles and used a J-beta primer mix along with a sample-barcoded 5' primer. A template-switch 5' adaptor carrying 12 random nucleotides introduced a unique molecular identifier onto each TCR beta cDNA molecule. At least 3 million CDR3-containing paired-end reads were obtained from each sample. All of the RNA was converted into first-strand cDNA using the Mint cDNA synthesis kit, with a TRBC-specific oligonucleotide serving as the primer. Following uracil-DNA glycosylase treatment, all cDNA underwent a first 18-cycle PCR with the universal primers M1SS and BC2_uni_R. The original pipeline was this. For normalization, 1 million high-quality reads were randomly selected from each sample, with every read carrying a distinct molecular identifier. Reads with shared molecular identifiers were discarded instead of being binned into consensus sequences. CDR3 identification, clonotype clustering and error correction used MiTCR with a Q25 quality threshold and the strictest error-elimination algorithm. Lower-bound total TCR beta diversity was estimated with a nonparametric unseen species model using Euler transformation. TCRdb itself trimmed the public reads at Q25 with fastp, ran MiXCR and retained productive beta chains. Entries that share a CDR3 protein sequence are merged under the most common genes and DNA. TCRdb assigned the V and J calls; the authors' analysis was not used. Across this sample there are 1,500,000 or so distinct CDR3 sequences, with roughly 43% seen only once. The top ten clones comprise less than 5% of the sample.

Counted from cysteine to phenylalanine, this CDR3 has 13 amino acids. Only CDR3 DNA is held: 39 bases, read in frame from base 1. The germline V gene encodes CDR1 MNHEY and CDR2 SVGAGI. Relative to germline, V is 7 bases shorter and J is 4 bases shorter, with 13 bases between their ends. Rearrangement joined TRBV6-5 to TRBJ1-2; TRBD1 is a possible D gene, resting on 5 matching bases. Source material: blood. This receptor was obtained from a woman aged 18 to 35 in good health. The CDR3 reads as follows: CASKLGTGYGYTF. The DNA sequence reads TGTGCCAGCAAGCTGGGTACAGGCTATGGCTACACCTTC.